This TCR beta chain is from a study of cytomegalovirus exposure and HLA in healthy donors. PCR employed 60 Vbeta and 13 Jbeta primers. Produced via immunoSEQ multiplex PCR; TCRdb's table is partial and in-frame only. Among over 150,000 clones, more than 60% were seen once, and the ten largest hold over 2.5%. V shed 1 base and J 9 bases; nucleotides not matched to a gene: 4. Germline CDR1 SGHRS, CDR2 YFSETQ. CDR3 length equals 14 residues. The chain combines TRBV5-1 with TRBJ2-1; 10 bases map to TRBD1. The sample taken for sequencing was PBMCs. The sequence was obtained from a woman between 45 and 60 years old in good health and CMV-seropositive. The CDR3 loop is CASSLRDRGGEQFF. CDR3 bases: TGCGCCAGCAGCTTGAGGGACAGGGGAGGTGAGCAGTTCTTC.